This T cell receptor beta chain emerged from a study of cytomegalovirus exposure and HLA in healthy donors. Study results and caveats: CMV serostatus alone was available as immune exposure information. In a later analysis, CMV-associated beta chains were mostly HLA-associated, it appeared. Fewer N-insertions (relative to the 666-donor mean) were reportedly seen in an Asian-associated ancestry cluster in a later analysis.

As regards this clone: Antigen specificity is unknown.

This CDR3 is built from 13 residues. Germline lookup yields CDR1 SGHRS and CDR2 YFSETQ. The V and J ends lost 6 bases and 1 base respectively, with 10 bases between them. Researchers ran the PCR with 60 Vbeta and 13 Jbeta primers. This table comes from immunoSEQ multiplex PCR, and its TCRdb copy is limited to in-frame clones, with some not included. The repertoire holds 100,000 to 150,000 clones, with 76% as singletons. The sequencing sample was made of PBMCs. This clonotype was sampled from a man aged 45-65 years in good health and CMV-seronegative. The V call is TRBV5-1, the J call TRBJ1-1, with unresolved D. The CDR3 DNA sequence: TGCGCCAGCACCCCCTCGGGGAACACTGAAGCTTTCTTT. Translated, it gives CASTPSGNTEAFF.